Each of the 12 T cell receptor beta chains below was sequenced from the same sample in a study of T cell clones after liver transplantation. The data were produced by immunoSEQ multiplex PCR, yet TCRdb's version contains in-frame clones alone and is incomplete. The sample carries fewer than 20,000 clones, 80% to 90% recorded once. Here the sequenced sample was CD8+ T cells from blood, taken before liver transplant. Receptors were obtained from a human donor who received a liver transplant.

This sequence joins TRBV4-1 and TRBJ2-3; 11 positions agree with TRBD2. Looked up from germline, CDR1 is MGHRA and CDR2 is YSYEKL. The CDR3 contains 18 residues. V lost 5 bases and J lost 5; bases outside the gene matches: 15. CDR3 nucleotide sequence: TGCGCCAGCAGCTTCCTCGCGAAGCCGGGACTAGCGGAAGATACGCAGTATTTT. The encoded protein is CASSFLAKPGLAEDTQYF.

Only one count was recorded for this clone. The V gene is TRBV7-9, the J gene TRBJ2-5; TRBD1 matches at 7 bases. CDR1 is SEHNR and CDR2 is FQNEAQ in the germline V gene (reference sequence). The CDR3 totals 11 residues. Losses at the gene ends were 1 base for V and 13 bases for J; bases not matched to a gene: 3. CDR3 region: CASSLEGARYF. Here the CDR3 DNA reads TGTGCCAGCAGCTTAGAGGGGGCCCGGTACTTC.

The V and J genes are TRBV7-2 and TRBJ2-1; 8 positions agree with TRBD2. J lost 5 bases, V lost 4 bases, and 7 bases had no gene match. The CDR3 loop spans 15 amino acids. CDR1 SGHTA and CDR2 FQGNSA come from the germline V gene. The CDR3 bases are TGTGCCAGCAGCTCCACTAGCGGCCACGACAATGAGCAGTTCTTC. Translation gives CASSSTSGHDNEQFF. Combining the CDR3 with reference TRBV7-2 and TRBJ2-1 gives the whole variable domain GAGVSQSPSNKVTEKGKDVELRCDPISGHTALYWYRQSLGQGLEFLIYFQGNSAPDKSGLPSDRFSAERTGGSVSTLTIQRTQQEDSAVYLCASSSTSGHDNEQFFGPGTRLTVL.

This clone showed up just a few times. The chain couples TRBV28 to TRBJ1-5; D unresolved. V was trimmed by 5 bases and J by 8 bases, leaving 16 bases between them. This CDR3 spans 14 amino acids. Germline V gives CDR1 MDHEN, CDR2 SYDVKM. The CDR3 here is CASSLQVDWEPQHF. CDR3 bases: TGTGCCAGCAGTCTTCAGGTTGACTGGGAGCCCCAGCATTTT.

The chain links TRBV6-4 to TRBJ2-1; D is possibly TRBD1 (6 bases). The CDR3 consists of 16 residues. Germline CDR1 reads MRHNA; CDR2 reads SNTAGT. The V end lost 4 bases, the J end lost 6 bases, and 19 bases lay between the germline ends. The DNA for the CDR3 is TGTGCCAGCAGTGCCTCAACAGGGCTGGGGAGCAATGAGCAGTTCTTC. Translation gives CASSASTGLGSNEQFF.

The chain recombines TRBV25-1 with TRBJ2-2; maybe TRBD1 (6 bases). This CDR3 is 17 amino acids long. Germline CDR1 is MGHDK and CDR2 is SYGVNS. V was clipped by 4 bases and J by 6 bases, with 21 bases between them. The CDR3: CASSALKETGLSGELFF. Written as DNA, the CDR3 is TGTGCCAGCAGTGCGCTGAAAGAAACAGGGTTATCCGGGGAGCTGTTTTTT.

This sequence joins TRBV27 and TRBJ2-1; D is unclear. V dropped 0 bases and J dropped 8 bases, with 8 bases sitting between them. The CDR3 totals 13 residues. Germline CDR1 MNHEY, CDR2 SMNVEV (reference sequence). The CDR3 protein is CASSLSIRYEQFF. The CDR3 DNA reads as TGTGCCAGCAGTTTATCTATTCGGTATGAGCAGTTCTTC.

This clone has just one count. The chain combines TRBV4-1 with TRBJ1-2; TRBD1 aligns across 9 bases. There are 16 residues in the CDR3. V lost 4 bases, J lost 0 bases, and 6 bases stayed unmatched. The germline V gene has CDR1 MGHRA and CDR2 YSYEKL. CDR3 residues: CASSLGQGPTNYGYTF. In DNA form, the CDR3 reads TGCGCCAGCAGCCTGGGACAGGGTCCCACTAACTATGGCTACACCTTC.

The chain joins TRBV27 to TRBJ2-2; D may be TRBD2 (6 bases). There are 15 residues in the CDR3. Germline V gives CDR1 MNHEY, CDR2 SMNVEV (reference sequence). The V and J ends lost 5 bases and 3 bases respectively, with 13 bases between them. The CDR3 here is CASSPGDLHTGELFF. Here the CDR3 DNA reads TGTGCCAGCAGTCCGGGAGACCTTCACACCGGGGAGCTGTTTTTT.

The genes are TRBV28 and TRBJ1-3; D is possibly TRBD1 (5 bases). Trimming left V 4 bases short and J 0 bases short, with 13 bases between. Germline V CDR1 and CDR2: MDHEN, SYDVKM. The CDR3 runs 16 residues. CDR3 DNA: TGTGCCAGCAGTTCTATCAGGGCCTCCTCTGGAAACACCATATATTTT. Translation: CASSSIRASSGNTIYF.

This chain links TRBV6-5 with TRBJ1-1, with 7 nucleotides matching TRBD1. J was trimmed by 3 bases and V by 6 bases; bases with no gene match: 7. Germline assignment: CDR1 MNHEY and CDR2 SVGAGI. The CDR3 runs to 14 residues. The CDR3 nucleotides are TGTGCCAGCAGCTTCCCAGGGGGGGACACTGAAGCTTTCTTT. As protein: CASSFPGGDTEAFF.

This clone was picked up a small number of times. The V gene is TRBV28, the J gene TRBJ1-5; D not resolved. This CDR3 has 12 residues. V lost 5 bases and J 5 bases, leaving 7 bases between the germline ends. CDR1 is MDHEN, CDR2 SYDVKM, per germline. CDR3 sequence: CASSRRDQPQHF. The DNA for the CDR3 is TGTGCCAGCAGTCGGAGGGATCAGCCCCAGCATTTT.